This T cell receptor beta chain was sequenced in a study of blood T cell repertoires in COVID-19. As for the study in general: PBMCs, B-cell-depleted T cells, or T cells were the source of the cDNA or gDNA that made up the material.

J gave up 0 bases and V 6 bases, and 13 bases lay outside the gene matches. This CDR3 region has 19 residues. Germline-derived CDR1 and CDR2 are MNHEY and SMNVEV (reference sequence). The method was immunoSEQ multiplex PCR; TCRdb's version includes in-frame clones alone and lacks a portion of them. The profile shows about 250,000 clones, more than 70% of them singletons. Seattle-derived patients entered the study during active infection and were followed longitudinally. The sequenced sample was peripheral blood. This sequence joins TRBV27 and TRBJ1-6; 8 positions match TRBD1. This TCR was recovered from a woman of 80 years or more with COVID-19, enrolled during active disease. The CDR3, as DNA: TGTGCCAGCAGACCTATCGTCGGACAGGGAAGCTCCTATAATTCACCCCTCCACTTT. Its translation is CASRPIVGQGSSYNSPLHF.